The 3 T cell receptor beta chains reported below all come from one sample, sequenced in a study of T cells in Graves' hyperthyroidism and ophthalmopathy. The source material, RNA transcripts, was used to amplify TCR beta CDR3 regions. HTBI primers were used for first-round RT-PCR of the TCR CDR3. TCRdb recomputed calls from the multiplex PCR reads with MiXCR, one row per CDR3 protein. Of about 590,000 distinct CDR3 sequences in the sample, 11% to 15% are singletons; the top ten hold about 6.6%. Sequencing was performed on blood. Source of these receptors: a woman younger than 30 with Graves' ophthalmopathy.

This clonotype was seen only a few times. The chain couples TRBV29-1 to TRBJ2-1; TRBD1 or TRBD2 may be the D gene (5 bases each). V lost 7 bases and J lost 0, with 13 bases in between. The CDR3 runs 14 residues. Germline V lookup: CDR1 SQVTM, CDR2 ANQGSEA. CDR3 residues: CSGRDADSYNEQFF. In DNA form, the CDR3 reads TGCAGCGGCCGGGACGCCGACTCCTACAATGAGCAGTTCTTC.

The table lists this clonotype with many counts. The chain couples TRBV20-1 to TRBJ2-1; 9 bases line up with TRBD2. The CDR3 consists of 17 residues. With 2 bases clipped from V and 4 bases from J, the junction kept 12 bases outside the gene matches. Looked up from germline, CDR1 is DFQATT and CDR2 is SNEGSKA (reference sequence). CDR3 residues: CSARIQPSGAKYNEQFF. As DNA, the CDR3 is TGCAGTGCTAGAATTCAGCCTAGCGGGGCGAAATACAATGAGCAGTTCTTC.

The sample holds a few counts of this clonotype. V usage is TRBV24-1 and J usage is TRBJ2-7; D possibly corresponds to TRBD1 (8 bases). The CDR3 consists of 14 residues. Deletions cut 9 bases from V and 2 bases from J, with 16 bases between. Germline CDR1 is KGHDR and CDR2 is SFDVKD. CDR3 DNA: TGTGCCACCTCTACAGGGGGGAGGGCCTACGAGCAGTACTTC. This codes for CATSTGGRAYEQYF.